Listed below are T cell receptor beta chains from one sample, sequenced in a study of T cell repertoires in cytomegalovirus infection. TCRdb called the reads again in MiXCR, with one record for every CDR3 protein. Here the sample spans fewer than 1,000,000 distinct CDR3 sequences, around 29% being singletons. No antigen has been assigned to these receptors. Material: cultured CD8+ T cells from PBMCs, obtained from culture after CMV antigen stimulation. The receptors here all came from a human donor in good health (CMV status not recorded). Some clones in this sample may be carry-over from other donors' samples. Each CDR3 is given with its conserved first and last residue. The D gene is left open where the match is weak. A clone size is listed for some rows: how often the clone was seen (once, few, many), or a class if it is expanded.

v_call	clone_size	j_call	d_call	cdr3_nt	cdr3_aa
TRBV7-4	.	TRBJ2-1	TRBD2	TGTGCCAGCAGCCTCCCAGGGACTAGCCCTTCCAATGAGCAGTTCTTC	CASSLPGTSPSNEQFF
TRBV28	few	TRBJ2-3	.	TGTGCCAGCAGTTTATTGGGGTTCCCAGATACGCAGTATTTT	CASSLLGFPDTQYF
TRBV2	.	TRBJ1-2	.	TGTGCCAGCAGTGAGGATAGAAGGGTTCCCTATGGCTACACCTTC	CASSEDRRVPYGYTF
TRBV19	.	TRBJ2-1	.	TGTGCCAGTAGATCAGTTGATTCGAGCGGTGAGCAGTTCTTC	CASRSVDSSGEQFF
TRBV4-1	.	TRBJ2-3	.	TGCGCCAGCAGCCAAGAGCCCATTAACCGACTTAACACAGATACGCAGTATTTT	CASSQEPINRLNTDTQYF
TRBV6-1	.	TRBJ1-5	.	TGTGCCAGCGGGGACGGACAGCTGTATAGCAATCAGCCCCAGCATTTT	CASGDGQLYSNQPQHF
TRBV5-1	.	TRBJ2-3	TRBD2	TGCGCCAGCAGCTTGGTTAGCGGGAAGATCACAGATACGCAGTATTTT	CASSLVSGKITDTQYF
TRBV24-1	few	TRBJ2-1	.	TGTGCCACCAGTGATTTGAAGGGGACCTCCTACAATGAGCAGTTCTTC	CATSDLKGTSYNEQFF
TRBV4-3	few	TRBJ1-1	TRBD1	TGCGCCAGCAGCCGAACGGGACAGGGAAACACTGAAGCTTTCTTT	CASSRTGQGNTEAFF
TRBV4-1	.	TRBJ2-1	.	TGCGCCAGCAACCAAGGGCCCAATGAGCAGTTCTTC	CASNQGPNEQFF
TRBV7-9	.	TRBJ2-5	TRBD2	TGTGCCAGCAGGGGGGGGGACCGACAAAAAGAGACCCAGTACTTC	CASRGGDRQKETQYF
TRBV6-5	.	TRBJ2-2	.	TGTGCCAGCGGCCAAGTCGGGGAGCTGTTTTTT	CASGQVGELFF
TRBV5-1	.	TRBJ2-1	TRBD1	TGCGCCAGCAGCACAGACAGGGTGTTTTGGAATGAGCAGTTCTTC	CASSTDRVFWNEQFF
TRBV25-1	.	TRBJ1-2	.	TGTGCCAGCAGTGAATATTTTCACGGAACGACCCACTATGGCTACACCTTC	CASSEYFHGTTHYGYTF
TRBV12-3/TRBV12-4	few	TRBJ1-1	.	TGTGCCAGCAGTCATGGGGGTGAAGCTTTCTTT	CASSHGGEAFF
TRBV7-4	once	TRBJ1-4	.	TGTGCCAGCAGCGACCGGGGCCCCGAGGGGCTGTTTTTT	CASSDRGPEGLFF
TRBV20-1	.	TRBJ2-4	.	TGCAGTGCTAGAGATCGTCCCCGGACGGCGGTAGGCAGTAACATTCAGTACTTC	CSARDRPRTAVGSNIQYF
TRBV7-9	.	TRBJ2-2	.	TGTGCCAGCAGCTTGCTCCCAGGCCGACCGAACACCGGGGAGCTGTTTTTT	CASSLLPGRPNTGELFF
TRBV9	few	TRBJ1-6	.	TGTGCCAGCAGCGTGTCGGGGCTAGGGGTACCCCTCCACTTT	CASSVSGLGVPLHF
TRBV19	.	TRBJ1-1	TRBD1	TGTGCCAGTCTCAGGGGGGCTGAAGCTTTCTTT	CASLRGAEAFF
TRBV5-1	few	TRBJ2-3	.	TGCGCCAGCAGCTCCCCTTATAAGGGAGATACGCAGTATTTT	CASSSPYKGDTQYF
TRBV12-3/TRBV12-4	many	TRBJ1-1	.	TGTGCCAGCAGTTTTGGGGAGCGGGGCACTGAAGCTTTCTTT	CASSFGERGTEAFF
TRBV4-1	.	TRBJ2-7	.	TGCGCCAGCAGCCCAGGAATGGGCCGGGGGACCCTCTACGAGCAGTACTTC	CASSPGMGRGTLYEQYF
TRBV7-9	many	TRBJ1-1	.	TGTGCCAGCAGCCCCCTGGAGGGACCGAACACTGAAGCTTTCTTT	CASSPLEGPNTEAFF
TRBV24-1	many	TRBJ2-1	TRBD2	TGTGCCACCAGTGATAAGGGACTAGGCGTCAATGAGCAGTTCTTC	CATSDKGLGVNEQFF
TRBV2	.	TRBJ2-1	.	TGTGCCAGCAGTGAGGAGGATGAGCAGTTCTTC	CASSEEDEQFF
TRBV6-2/TRBV6-3	.	TRBJ2-2	.	TGTGCCAGCAGTTTCATCTCACTCCTTGGGAACACCGGGGAGCTGTTTTTT	CASSFISLLGNTGELFF
TRBV7-7	.	TRBJ2-1	TRBD1	TGTGCTAGCAGCTTAGGGACAGAAAATGAGCAGTTCTTC	CASSLGTENEQFF
TRBV12-5	.	TRBJ1-1	TRBD1	TGTGCTAGTGGTTGGACAGGGAAGAACACTGAAGCTTTCTTT	CASGWTGKNTEAFF
TRBV5-6	few	TRBJ2-5	.	TGTGCCAGCAGCTTGAAGGGGCGCCGGCAAGAGACCCAGTACTTC	CASSLKGRRQETQYF
TRBV20-1	few	TRBJ1-5	TRBD1	TGCAGTGCCGGGACAGCCCGCAATCAGCCCCAGCATTTT	CSAGTARNQPQHF
TRBV7-6	few	TRBJ2-6	.	TGTGCCAGCAGCCCGTGGGGAACTGGGGCCAACGTCCTGACTTTC	CASSPWGTGANVLTF
TRBV6-2/TRBV6-3	.	TRBJ1-4	.	TGTGCCAGCAGTTACTCGAACAGGGTTGAAAAACTGTTTTTT	CASSYSNRVEKLFF
TRBV2	.	TRBJ2-7	TRBD1	TGTGCCAGTCCGGGACAGAGCTCCTACGAGCAGTACTTC	CASPGQSSYEQYF
TRBV13	.	TRBJ2-1	TRBD1	TGTGCCAGCAGCTCGGACAGGTCCAACAATGAGCAGTTCTTC	CASSSDRSNNEQFF
TRBV24-1	.	TRBJ1-1	.	TGTGCCACCAGTGGGCCGGGAAGTACTGAAGCTTTCTTT	CATSGPGSTEAFF
TRBV7-9	many	TRBJ2-7	TRBD2	TGTGCCAGCAGCTTATCCGGGAGGCACTACGAGCAGTACTTC	CASSLSGRHYEQYF
TRBV7-2	few	TRBJ2-3	TRBD1	TGTGCCAGCAGCTTACGGAACCGCTACGAGACAGGGGGACCAGATACGCAGTATTTT	CASSLRNRYETGGPDTQYF
TRBV5-1	.	TRBJ2-7	TRBD2	TGCGCCAGCAGCTTGAAGGGAGGGGACTACGAGCAGTACTTC	CASSLKGGDYEQYF
TRBV29-1	.	TRBJ1-2	.	TGCAGCGTTGAGTCTCGAAGTATACGCGCGGATGGCTACACCTTC	CSVESRSIRADGYTF
TRBV20-1	.	TRBJ1-4	TRBD1	TGCAGTGCTAGATCCCCCCGGACAGGGGAGAGTGAAAAACTGTTTTTT	CSARSPRTGESEKLFF
TRBV28	.	TRBJ2-1	TRBD2	TGTGCCAGCAGTTTTACTCCTAGCGGGGGGTTATCTTGGTGGTTCTTC	CASSFTPSGGLSWWFF
TRBV25-1	.	TRBJ1-2	.	TGTGCCAGCAGTCAAACAGGTTCCTCCTATGGCTACACCTTC	CASSQTGSSYGYTF
TRBV15	.	TRBJ2-1	.	TGTGCCACCAGCATGGACAGTTCCTACAATGAGCAGTTCTTC	CATSMDSSYNEQFF
TRBV7-3	.	TRBJ2-2	.	TGTGCCAGCAGCCCTTGGGGGGGGGCCGCCGGGGAGCTGTTTTTT	CASSPWGGAAGELFF
TRBV19	.	TRBJ2-1	TRBD2	TGTGCCAGTAGTATTTCTAGCGGGGGTATCAATGAGCAGTTCTTC	CASSISSGGINEQFF
TRBV7-3	few	TRBJ2-2	TRBD2	TGTGCCAGCAGTCCCCCTAGCGGGGGGGAAAACGGGGAGCTGTTTTTT	CASSPPSGGENGELFF
TRBV6-6	few	TRBJ1-5	.	TGTGCCAGCAGTTACCGGGCCACGAATCAGCCCCAGCATTTT	CASSYRATNQPQHF
TRBV27	few	TRBJ2-3	.	TGTGCCAGCGGACGAGGGTACTTGATTAGCACAGATACGCAGTATTTT	CASGRGYLISTDTQYF
TRBV7-9	few	TRBJ1-3	.	TGTGCCAGCAGCACCGGACATGTCGGAAACACCATATATTTT	CASSTGHVGNTIYF
TRBV7-2	.	TRBJ1-4	.	TGTGCCAGCAGCTTAGACGGCTGGGGCCGGAATGAAAAACTGTTTTTT	CASSLDGWGRNEKLFF
TRBV7-8	.	TRBJ2-7	TRBD2	TGTGCCAGCAGCACACCAAGGATGGGTCTAGCGGGCACTATCTACGAGCAGTACTTC	CASSTPRMGLAGTIYEQYF
TRBV12-3/TRBV12-4	many	TRBJ2-5	.	TGTGCCAGCAGTTTAAACGTGGAGACCCAGTACTTC	CASSLNVETQYF
TRBV11-3	.	TRBJ2-1	.	TGTGCCAGCAGCTTAGAACGCAGAGGGGGGCCCACGGGCAATGAGCAGTTCTTC	CASSLERRGGPTGNEQFF
TRBV5-5	few	TRBJ2-5	TRBD1	TGTGCCAGCAGCCCAGGGGGCTCGGAGACCCAGTACTTC	CASSPGGSETQYF